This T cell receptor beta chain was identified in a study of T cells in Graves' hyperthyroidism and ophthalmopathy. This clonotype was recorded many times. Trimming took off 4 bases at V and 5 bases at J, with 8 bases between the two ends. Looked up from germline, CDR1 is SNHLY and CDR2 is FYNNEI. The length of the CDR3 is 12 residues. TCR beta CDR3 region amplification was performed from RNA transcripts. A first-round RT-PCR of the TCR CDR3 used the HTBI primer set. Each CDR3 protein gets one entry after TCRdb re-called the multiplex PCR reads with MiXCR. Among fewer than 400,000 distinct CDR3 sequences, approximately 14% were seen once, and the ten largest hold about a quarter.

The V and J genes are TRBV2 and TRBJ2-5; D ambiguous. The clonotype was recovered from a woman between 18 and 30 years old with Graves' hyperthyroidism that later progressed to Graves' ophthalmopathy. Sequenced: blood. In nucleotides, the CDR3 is TGTGCCAGCAGTGTAGGTGGGGAGACCCAGTACTTC. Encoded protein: CASSVGGETQYF.